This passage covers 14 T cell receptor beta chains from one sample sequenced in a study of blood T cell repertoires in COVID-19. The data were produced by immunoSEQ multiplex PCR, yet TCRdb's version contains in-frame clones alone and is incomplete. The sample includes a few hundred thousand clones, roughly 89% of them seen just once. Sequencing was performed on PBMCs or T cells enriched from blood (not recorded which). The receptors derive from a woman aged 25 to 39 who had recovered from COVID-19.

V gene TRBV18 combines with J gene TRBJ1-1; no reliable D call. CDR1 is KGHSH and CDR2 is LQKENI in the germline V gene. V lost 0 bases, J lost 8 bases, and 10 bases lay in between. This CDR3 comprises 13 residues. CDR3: CASSPPGRIEAFF. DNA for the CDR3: TGTGCCAGCTCACCACCGGGCAGGATCGAAGCTTTCTTT.

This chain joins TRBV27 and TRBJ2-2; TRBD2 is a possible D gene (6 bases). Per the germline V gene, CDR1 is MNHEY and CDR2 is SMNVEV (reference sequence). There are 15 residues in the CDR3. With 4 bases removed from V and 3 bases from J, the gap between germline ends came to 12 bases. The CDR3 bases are TGTGCCAGCAGTTCAAGGACTACCTACACCGGGGAGCTGTTTTTT. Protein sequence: CASSSRTTYTGELFF.

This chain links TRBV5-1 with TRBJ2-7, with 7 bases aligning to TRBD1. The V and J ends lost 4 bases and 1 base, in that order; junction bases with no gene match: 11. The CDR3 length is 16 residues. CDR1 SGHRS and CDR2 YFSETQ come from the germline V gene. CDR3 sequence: CASSDSQTGVSYEQYF. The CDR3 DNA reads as TGCGCCAGCAGCGACTCGCAAACAGGGGTTTCCTACGAGCAGTACTTC.

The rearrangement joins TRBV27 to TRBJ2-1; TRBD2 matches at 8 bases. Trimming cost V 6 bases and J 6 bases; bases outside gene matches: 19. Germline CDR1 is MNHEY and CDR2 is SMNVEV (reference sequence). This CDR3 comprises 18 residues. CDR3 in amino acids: CASSPRSIGRDSGNEQFF. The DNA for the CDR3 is TGTGCCAGCAGCCCCCGATCAATCGGGAGGGATTCGGGCAATGAGCAGTTCTTC.

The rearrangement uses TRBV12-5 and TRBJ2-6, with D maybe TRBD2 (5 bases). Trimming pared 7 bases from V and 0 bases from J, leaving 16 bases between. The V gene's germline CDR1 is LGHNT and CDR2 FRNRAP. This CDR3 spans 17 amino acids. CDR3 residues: CASAPRATLSGANVLTF. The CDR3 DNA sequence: TGTGCTAGTGCCCCGCGGGCAACCCTCTCTGGGGCCAACGTCCTGACTTTC.

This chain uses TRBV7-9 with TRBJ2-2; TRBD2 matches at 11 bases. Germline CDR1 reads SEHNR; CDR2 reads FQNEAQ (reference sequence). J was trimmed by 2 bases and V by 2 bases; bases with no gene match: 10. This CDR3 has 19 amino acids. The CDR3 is CASSLNALTSGTNTGELFF. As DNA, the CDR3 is TGTGCCAGCAGCTTAAATGCCTTGACTAGCGGGACCAACACCGGGGAGCTGTTTTTT.

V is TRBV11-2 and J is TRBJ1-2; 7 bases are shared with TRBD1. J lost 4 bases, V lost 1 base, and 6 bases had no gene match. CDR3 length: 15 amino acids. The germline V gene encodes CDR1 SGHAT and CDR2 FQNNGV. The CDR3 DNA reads TGTGCCAGCAGCTTAGGACAGGGTCGATTCTATGGCTACACCTTC. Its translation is CASSLGQGRFYGYTF.

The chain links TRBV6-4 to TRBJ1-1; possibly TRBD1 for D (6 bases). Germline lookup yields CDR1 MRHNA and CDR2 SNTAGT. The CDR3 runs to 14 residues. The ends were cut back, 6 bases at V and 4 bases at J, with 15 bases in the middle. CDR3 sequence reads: CASRPTGRATEAFF. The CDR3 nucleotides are TGTGCCAGCAGACCTACAGGGCGGGCCACTGAAGCTTTCTTT.

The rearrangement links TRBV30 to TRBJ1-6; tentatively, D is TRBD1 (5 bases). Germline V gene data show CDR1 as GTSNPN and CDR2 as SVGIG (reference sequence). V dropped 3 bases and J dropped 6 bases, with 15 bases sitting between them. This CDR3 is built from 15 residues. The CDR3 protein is CAWSLLTGGNSPLHF. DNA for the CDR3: TGTGCCTGGAGCCTTCTGACGGGGGGTAATTCACCCCTCCACTTT.

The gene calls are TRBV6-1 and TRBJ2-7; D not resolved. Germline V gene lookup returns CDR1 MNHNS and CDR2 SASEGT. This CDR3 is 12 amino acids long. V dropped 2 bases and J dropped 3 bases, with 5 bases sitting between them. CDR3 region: CASSEPYYEQYF. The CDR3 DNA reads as TGTGCCAGCAGTGAACCTTACTACGAGCAGTACTTC.

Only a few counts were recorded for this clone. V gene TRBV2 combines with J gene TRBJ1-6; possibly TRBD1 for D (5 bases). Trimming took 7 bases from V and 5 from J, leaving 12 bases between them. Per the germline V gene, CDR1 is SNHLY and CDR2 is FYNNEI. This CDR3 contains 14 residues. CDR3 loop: CASISGINNSPLHF. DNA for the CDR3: TGTGCCAGCATCTCAGGGATTAATAATTCACCCCTCCACTTT.

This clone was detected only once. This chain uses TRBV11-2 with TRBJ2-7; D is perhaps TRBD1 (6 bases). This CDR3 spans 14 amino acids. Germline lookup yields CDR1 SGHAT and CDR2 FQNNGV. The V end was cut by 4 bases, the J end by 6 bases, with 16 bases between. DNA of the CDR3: TGTGCCAGCAGCTATCAACCTTTGGGGGCCGAGCAGTACTTC. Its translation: CASSYQPLGAEQYF.

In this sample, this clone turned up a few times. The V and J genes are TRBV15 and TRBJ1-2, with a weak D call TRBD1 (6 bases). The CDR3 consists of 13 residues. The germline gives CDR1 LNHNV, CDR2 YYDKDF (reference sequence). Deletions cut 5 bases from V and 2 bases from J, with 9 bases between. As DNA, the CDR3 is TGTGCCACCAGCTGGACAGCGAACTATGGCTACACCTTC. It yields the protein CATSWTANYGYTF. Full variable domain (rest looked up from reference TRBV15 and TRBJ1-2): DAMVIQNPRYQVTQFGKPVTLSCSQTLNHNVMYWYQQKSSQAPKLLFHYYDKDFNNEADTPDNFQSRRPNTSFCFLDIRSPGLGDTAMYLCATSWTANYGYTFGSGTRLTVV.

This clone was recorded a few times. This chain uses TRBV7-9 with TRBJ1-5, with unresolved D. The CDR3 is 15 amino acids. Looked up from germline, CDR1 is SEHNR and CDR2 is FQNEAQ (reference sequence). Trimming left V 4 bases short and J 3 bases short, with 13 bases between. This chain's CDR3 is CASSSTTGYNQPQHF. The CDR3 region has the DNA TGTGCCAGCAGCTCAACTACGGGGTACAATCAGCCCCAGCATTTT.